Following are 31 T cell receptor beta chains from one sample sequenced in a study of molecular identifiers for immune sequencing clone quantification. MiXCR, run by TCRdb on the PCR reads, gives a single entry per CDR3 protein. The data show about 320,000 distinct CDR3 sequences, about 22% seen once. The sample taken for sequencing was naive CD8+ T cells from blood, with Jurkat cell RNA spiked in. Subset given: FACS-sorted CD8+CD4-CCR7+CD45RA+ naive T cells. These TCRs come from a human donor in good health. Some libraries in this study had Jurkat cell RNA spiked in.

This clonotype was detected only once. DNA of the CDR3: TGTGCCAGCAGCCGAGAACCCCCAACTCCCTATGGCTACACCTTC. Protein product: CASSREPPTPYGYTF. The chain carries TRBV3-1 and TRBJ1-2, with unresolved D. Trimming left V 4 bases short and J 4 bases short, with 16 bases between. The CDR3 has 15 amino acids. Germline loops: CDR1 LGHDT, CDR2 YNNKEL (reference sequence).

This clonotype was seen only a few times. The chain couples TRBV10-2 to TRBJ1-5, with 9 bases fitting TRBD1. Germline trimming cut 3 bases from V and 4 bases from J; bases unmatched to any gene: 4. Looked up from germline, CDR1 is WSHSY and CDR2 is SAAADI. The CDR3 contains 15 residues. The CDR3 nucleotides read TGCGCCAGCAGTGACGGGACAGGGTGGAATCAGCCCCAGCATTTT. Its protein is CASSDGTGWNQPQHF.

This clonotype was observed many times. The chain links TRBV12-5 to TRBJ1-4; maybe TRBD1 (6 bases). Looked up from germline, CDR1 is LGHNT and CDR2 is FRNRAP. The CDR3 spans 16 residues. Deletions cut 5 bases from V and 0 bases from J, with 13 bases between. This CDR3 reads CASGRPDSPTNEKLFF. DNA of the CDR3: TGTGCTAGTGGTCGGCCGGACAGCCCAACTAATGAAAAACTGTTTTTT.

As to this clonotype: This may arise from a read error, as a much more abundant clone is one base away. Here the CDR3 DNA reads TGCGCCAGCAGCCCGGATCGACAGGGATTGAATGGGCAGTTCTTC. The encoded protein is CASSPDRQGLNGQFF. The chain couples TRBV4-1 to TRBJ2-1, with TRBD1 matching over 7 bases. CDR1 is MGHRA and CDR2 is YSYEKL in the germline V gene. This CDR3 region has 15 residues.

There are many counts of this clonotype. The chain has TRBV6-2 or TRBV6-3 and TRBJ2-7, with no clear D. Trimming stripped 4 bases from V and 3 bases from J, with 10 bases between. The germline CDR1 and CDR2 sequences are MNHEY and SVGEGT. The CDR3 length is 13 residues. The CDR3 is CASSLGKSYEQYF. For the CDR3, the DNA is TGTGCCAGCAGTTTGGGAAAGAGCTACGAGCAGTACTTC.

This clonotype has only a few counts. The V call is TRBV9, the J call TRBJ2-1; TRBD2 aligns across 8 bases. Germline trimming cut 1 base from V and 0 bases from J; bases unmatched to any gene: 9. The germline V gene has CDR1 SGDLS and CDR2 YYNGEE. There are 18 residues in the CDR3. CDR3 residues: CASSVPISGVSSYNEQFF. CDR3 DNA: TGTGCCAGCAGCGTACCGATTAGCGGGGTGAGCTCCTACAATGAGCAGTTCTTC. Full variable domain (missing parts from reference TRBV9 and TRBJ2-1): DSGVTQTPKHLITATGQRVTLRCSPRSGDLSVYWYQQSLDQGLQFLIQYYNGEERAKGNILERFSAQQFPDLHSELNLSSLELGDSALYFCASSVPISGVSSYNEQFFGPGTRLTVL.

Only a few counts were recorded for this clonotype. The V gene is TRBV12-3 or TRBV12-4, the J gene TRBJ2-3; D is uncertain. The germline V and J ends were trimmed by 3 bases and 2 bases, with 9 bases remaining between them. This CDR3 comprises 14 residues. The CDR3 DNA reads TGTGCCAGCAGTTTGGTAGGGTTCACAGATACGCAGTATTTT. This gives the protein CASSLVGFTDTQYF.

This clonotype was recorded at least ten times. This rearrangement joins TRBV7-9 to TRBJ2-2; 11 bases map to TRBD1. Germline CDR1 is SEHNR and CDR2 is FQNEAQ (reference sequence). This CDR3 contains 16 residues. V dropped 5 bases and J dropped 7; count of bases not matched to a gene: 9. The DNA for the CDR3 is TGTGCCAGCAGCGTCTCCGGACAGGGGGCAGGCGGGGAGCTGTTTTTT. It codes for CASSVSGQGAGGELFF.

This clonotype was seen only a few times. The rearrangement joins TRBV7-9 to TRBJ2-6, with 7 bases aligning to TRBD1. Germline CDR1 reads SEHNR; CDR2 reads FQNEAQ (reference sequence). CDR3 length equals 15 residues. V trimming: 4 bases; J trimming: 3 bases; junction bases outside the gene matches: 3. CDR3 loop: CASSSTGDGANVLTF. CDR3 nucleotides: TGTGCCAGCAGCTCCACAGGGGATGGGGCCAACGTCCTGACTTTC.

This clonotype was recorded a few times. Written as DNA, the CDR3 is TGTGCCAGCAGCCACTCCGGGACAGGACGCTACGAGCAGTACTTC. This sequence encodes CASSHSGTGRYEQYF. This chain joins TRBV11-2 and TRBJ2-7; 8 bases line up with TRBD1. The CDR3 sequence is 15 residues long. J lost 3 bases, V lost 5 bases, and 9 bases had no gene match. CDR1 is SGHAT, CDR2 FQNNGV, per germline.

On this clonotype: A much larger clone lies one base from this, so it may be a read error. This chain connects TRBV19 to TRBJ1-5; D is possibly TRBD1 (5 bases). There are 17 residues in the CDR3. Germline CDR1 reads LNHDA; CDR2 reads SQIVND (reference sequence). CDR3 in DNA: TGTGCCAGTAGTATTGCTGACAGCGCGTATAGCAATCAGCCCCTGCATTTT. Translation gives CASSIADSAYSNQPLHF.

J is TRBJ1-1 and V is TRBV30; a weak D match, TRBD1 (6 bases). Germline CDR1 GTSNPN, CDR2 SVGIG (reference sequence). This CDR3 is 14 amino acids long. Trimming shortened V by 3 bases and J by 0 bases, and 11 bases separated the two germline ends. DNA of the CDR3: TGTGCCTGGAGCCCGGGACACTTGAACACTGAAGCTTTCTTT. Protein product: CAWSPGHLNTEAFF.

This clonotype was seen more than once but under ten times. The chain links TRBV3-1 to TRBJ2-7, with TRBD2 identical over 7 bases. V dropped 1 base and J dropped 2; count of bases not matched to a gene: 5. CDR1 is LGHDT and CDR2 is YNNKEL in the germline V gene (reference sequence). This CDR3 is built from 15 residues. The chain's CDR3 is CASSQARDYAYEQYF. The DNA for the CDR3 is TGTGCCAGCAGCCAAGCCCGGGACTACGCCTACGAGCAGTACTTC.

Remarks on this clonotype: A single base separates this from a much larger clone, so it may be a read error. This chain joins TRBV7-2 and TRBJ2-1, with 7 bases that match TRBD1. The CDR3 runs to 15 residues. CDR1 and CDR2 (germline): SGHTA, FQGNSA. CDR3 DNA sequence: TGTGCCTGCAGCTTAGTAGGGGACAGTGGCGATGAGCAGTTCTTC. This translates into CACSLVGDSGDEQFF. Full variable domain (missing parts from reference TRBV7-2 and TRBJ2-1): GAGVSQSPSNKVTEKGKDVELRCDPISGHTALYWYRQSLGQGLEFLIYFQGNSAPDKSGLPSDRFSAERTGGSVSTLTIQRTQQEDSAVYLCACSLVGDSGDEQFFGPGTRLTVL.

This clonotype was seen more than once but under ten times. This chain connects TRBV12-3 or TRBV12-4 to TRBJ2-5, with D possibly being TRBD1 (6 bases). V lost 3 bases, J lost 0 bases, and 14 bases lay in between. This CDR3 has 16 amino acids. CDR3 DNA: TGTGCCAGCAGTTTCTGGACAGTTTTGTACCAAGAGACCCAGTACTTC. This translates into CASSFWTVLYQETQYF.

This clonotype was seen only a few times. CDR3 coding DNA: TGTGCCAGCAGTGAATCAACCGGGACAGGGGGTTTTCGACGTAATGAAAAACTGTTTTTT. It is translated as CASSESTGTGGFRRNEKLFF. V usage is TRBV6-1 and J usage is TRBJ1-4; 11 bases fit TRBD1. Trimming took 2 bases from V and 4 from J; bases not matched to a gene: 15. The CDR3 has 20 amino acids. CDR1 is MNHNS, CDR2 SASEGT, per germline.

This clonotype was observed many times. The rearrangement links TRBV28 to TRBJ1-5, with 10 positions matching TRBD1. CDR1 MDHEN and CDR2 SYDVKM come from the germline V gene. This CDR3 contains 20 residues. Unmatched junction bases numbered 22, after V lost 6 bases and J lost 5 bases. This CDR3 reads CASSYYLRQGADVSHQPQHF. Here the CDR3 DNA reads TGTGCCAGCAGCTACTACCTCCGACAGGGGGCCGATGTGTCCCATCAGCCCCAGCATTTT.

With respect to this clonotype: A much larger clone lies a single base off, so this may be a read error. The V gene is TRBV19, the J gene TRBJ2-5, with 8 bases matching TRBD1. Unmatched junction bases numbered 12, after V lost 11 bases and J lost 7 bases. The CDR3 has 13 amino acids. The germline V gene has CDR1 LNHDA and CDR2 SQIVND (reference sequence). CDR3 in DNA: TGTGCCGGTACCGGACAGGGAACGGCGACCCAGTACTTC. Translation: CAGTGQGTATQYF.

This clonotype was detected many times. The chain employs TRBV29-1 and TRBJ1-1; tentative D call: TRBD1 (6 bases). The CDR3 has 17 residues. Germline CDR1 SQVTM, CDR2 ANQGSEA. Trimming removed 5 bases from V and 5 bases from J, with 27 bases in between. CDR3 residues: CSVFGGPHRQGGTEAFF. In DNA form, the CDR3 reads TGCAGCGTTTTCGGGGGGCCACACAGACAAGGAGGGACTGAAGCTTTCTTT.

This clonotype was seen many times. The chain joins TRBV6-2 or TRBV6-3 to TRBJ2-7; D not resolved. The CDR3 contains 14 residues. Germline CDR1 MNHEY, CDR2 SVGEGT. Trimming removed 6 bases from V and 4 bases from J, with 16 bases in between. CDR3 bases: TGTGCCAGCAGCCCTATACTGGATCTATACGAGCAGTACTTC. It translates to CASSPILDLYEQYF.

V and J are TRBV30 and TRBJ1-2; D may be TRBD1 (5 bases). The germline gives CDR1 GTSNPN, CDR2 SVGIG (reference sequence). CDR3 length: 13 residues. Trimming pared 3 bases from V and 4 bases from J, leaving 12 bases between. The CDR3 here is CAWRRDGSYGYTF. The CDR3 DNA is TGTGCCTGGAGGAGGGACGGGAGCTATGGCTACACCTTC.

This clonotype showed up many times. This CDR3 is CASSIGWLGGETQYF. Here the CDR3 DNA reads TGTGCCAGTAGTATTGGATGGCTTGGGGGGGAGACCCAGTACTTC. The chain carries TRBV19 and TRBJ2-5; possibly TRBD2 for D (6 bases). Germline CDR1 reads LNHDA; CDR2 reads SQIVND (reference sequence). The CDR3 is 15 amino acids. With 3 bases removed from V and 5 bases from J, the gap between germline ends came to 16 bases.

This clonotype was observed at least ten times. This rearrangement joins TRBV5-5 to TRBJ1-6; 8 bases line up with TRBD1. The CDR3 has 17 amino acids. V was pared by 0 bases and J by 3 bases, with 5 bases of the junction left unmatched. CDR1 SGHKS and CDR2 YYEKEE come from the germline V gene (reference sequence). CDR3 protein: CASSLVVTGVYNSPLHF. DNA of the CDR3: TGTGCCAGCAGCTTGGTTGTGACAGGGGTCTATAATTCACCCCTCCACTTT.

This clonotype was detected only a few times. The gene calls are TRBV10-3 and TRBJ2-5; D possibly matches TRBD1 or TRBD2 (5 bases each). V was clipped by 3 bases and J by 2 bases, with 13 bases between them. CDR3 size: 15 residues. Germline-derived CDR1 and CDR2 are ENHRY and SYGVKD. The CDR3, as DNA: TGTGCCATCAGTGATTGGGGGATGGCGCAAGAGACCCAGTACTTC. The encoded protein is CAISDWGMAQETQYF.

The chain employs TRBV21-1 and TRBJ2-3; whether TRBD2, the table's D call, matches the DNA was not checked. TRBV21-1 is reported as a pseudogene. This CDR3 has 17 amino acids. The CDR3 region has the DNA TGTGCCAGCAGCAAAGGTGATAGCGGGGCACGTAGAGATACGCAGTATTTT. Translated, it gives CASSKGDSGARRDTQYF.

In regard to this clonotype: Being one base from a much bigger clone, this may be a read error. The chain joins TRBV7-9 to TRBJ2-7; 10 bases fit TRBD2. Unmatched junction bases numbered 9, after V lost 4 bases and J lost 9 bases. The germline CDR1 and CDR2 sequences are SEHNR and FQNEAQ (reference sequence). There are 14 residues in the CDR3. The CDR3 here is CASSSGLAENVQYF. DNA for the CDR3: TGTGCCAGCAGCTCCGGACTAGCGGAGAACGTGCAGTACTTC.

Details on this clonotype: This clone may be a read error of a much larger clone one base away. V usage is TRBV10-3 and J usage is TRBJ1-2; D gene ambiguous. Germline lookup yields CDR1 ENHRY and CDR2 SYGVKD. This CDR3 is 13 amino acids long. The V end was cut by 9 bases, the J end by 0 bases, with 11 bases between. CDR3 in DNA: TGTGCCATACGCCAGATTCCTAACTATGGCTACACCTTC. Amino acids: CAIRQIPNYGYTF.

This clonotype was found many times. J is TRBJ2-3 and V is TRBV2; 9 nucleotides match TRBD2. CDR1 and CDR2 from the germline V gene are SNHLY and FYNNEI. The V and J ends lost 9 bases and 1 base, in that order; junction bases with no gene match: 11. CDR3 length: 16 amino acids. CDR3 DNA: TGTGCCAGAATCGAGAGGACTAGCGAGGGCACAGATACGCAGTATTTT. The encoded protein is CARIERTSEGTDTQYF.

As to this clonotype: A much larger clone differs from this one at a single base, so this may be a read error. The V and J genes are TRBV7-9 and TRBJ2-3; 10 bases match TRBD2. The CDR3 runs 17 residues. With 5 bases clipped from V and 8 bases from J, the junction kept 16 bases outside the gene matches. Looked up from germline, CDR1 is SEHNR and CDR2 is FQNEAQ (reference sequence). The CDR3 loop reads CASSPRRASGSSGTQYF. The CDR3 DNA reads TGTGCCAGCAGCCCTCGTCGGGCTAGCGGGAGTTCAGGTACGCAGTATTTT. The full variable domain, completed using reference TRBV7-9 and TRBJ2-3, is DTGVSQNPRHKITKRGQNVTFRCDPISEHNRLYWYRQTLGQGPEFLTYFQNEAQLEKSRLLSDRFSAERPKGSFSTLEIQRTEQGDSAMYLCASSPRRASGSSGTQYFGPGTRLTVL.

This clonotype was picked up many times. The rearrangement links TRBV7-9 to TRBJ2-3; 13 bases agree with TRBD2. V was clipped by 5 bases and J by 6 bases; unmatched bases: 11. Germline-derived CDR1 and CDR2 are SEHNR and FQNEAQ (reference sequence). The length of the CDR3 is 17 residues. The CDR3 nucleotides read TGTGCCAGCAGCCTCAGGACTAGCGGGAGTATTCGGGATACGCAGTATTTT. The encoded protein is CASSLRTSGSIRDTQYF.

This clonotype was found once. J is TRBJ2-1 and V is TRBV7-2, with a weak D call TRBD2 (5 bases). With 2 bases removed from V and 9 bases from J, the gap between germline ends came to 11 bases. There are 13 residues in the CDR3. The germline V gene has CDR1 SGHTA and CDR2 FQGNSA. The CDR3 region is CASSLFGIPEQFF. The CDR3 bases are TGTGCCAGCAGCTTATTCGGGATCCCTGAGCAGTTCTTC. Based on the CDR3 plus reference TRBV7-2 and TRBJ2-1, the full variable domain is GAGVSQSPSNKVTEKGKDVELRCDPISGHTALYWYRQSLGQGLEFLIYFQGNSAPDKSGLPSDRFSAERTGGSVSTLTIQRTQQEDSAVYLCASSLFGIPEQFFGPGTRLTVL.